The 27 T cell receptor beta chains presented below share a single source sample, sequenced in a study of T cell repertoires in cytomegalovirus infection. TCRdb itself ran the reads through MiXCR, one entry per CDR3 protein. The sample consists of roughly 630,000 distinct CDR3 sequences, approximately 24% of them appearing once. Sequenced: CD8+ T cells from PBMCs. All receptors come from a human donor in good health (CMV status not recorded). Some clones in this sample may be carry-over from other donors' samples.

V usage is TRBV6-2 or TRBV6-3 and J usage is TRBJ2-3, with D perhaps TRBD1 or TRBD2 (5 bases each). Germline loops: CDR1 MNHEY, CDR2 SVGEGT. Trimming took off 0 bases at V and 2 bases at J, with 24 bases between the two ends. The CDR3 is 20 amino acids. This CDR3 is CASSYSIRQGASPSTDTQYF. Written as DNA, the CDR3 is TGTGCCAGCAGTTACTCGATTCGCCAGGGAGCCTCCCCATCCACAGATACGCAGTATTTT.

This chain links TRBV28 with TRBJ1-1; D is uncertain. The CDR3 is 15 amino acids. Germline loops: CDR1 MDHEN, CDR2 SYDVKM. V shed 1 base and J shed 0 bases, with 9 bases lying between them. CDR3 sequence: CASSLYDLMNTEAFF. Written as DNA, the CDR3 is TGTGCCAGCAGTTTATACGACCTAATGAACACTGAAGCTTTCTTT.

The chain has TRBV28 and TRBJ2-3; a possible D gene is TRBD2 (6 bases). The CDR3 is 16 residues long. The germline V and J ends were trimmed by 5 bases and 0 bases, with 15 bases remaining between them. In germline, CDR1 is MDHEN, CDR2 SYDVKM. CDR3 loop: CASSAGTVSSTDTQYF. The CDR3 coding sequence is TGTGCCAGCAGTGCGGGGACCGTCTCTAGCACAGATACGCAGTATTTT. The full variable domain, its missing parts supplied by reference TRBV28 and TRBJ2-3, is DVKVTQSSRYLVKRTGEKVFLECVQDMDHENMFWYRQDPGLGLRLIYFSYDVKMKEKGDIPEGYSVSREKKERFSLILESASTNQTSMYLCASSAGTVSSTDTQYFGPGTRLTVL.

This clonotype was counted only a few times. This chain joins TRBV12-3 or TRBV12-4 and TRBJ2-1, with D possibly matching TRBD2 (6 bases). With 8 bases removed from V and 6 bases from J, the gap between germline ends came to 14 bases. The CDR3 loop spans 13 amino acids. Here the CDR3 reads CASAGTAANEQFF. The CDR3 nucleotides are TGTGCCAGCGCGGGGACTGCCGCCAATGAGCAGTTCTTC.

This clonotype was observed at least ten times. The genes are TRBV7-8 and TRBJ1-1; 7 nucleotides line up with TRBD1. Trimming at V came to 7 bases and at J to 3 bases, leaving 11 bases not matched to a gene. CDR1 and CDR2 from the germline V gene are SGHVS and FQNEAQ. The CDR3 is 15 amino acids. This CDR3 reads CASTLATGTYTEAFF. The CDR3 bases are TGTGCCAGCACCCTCGCGACAGGGACGTACACTGAAGCTTTCTTT. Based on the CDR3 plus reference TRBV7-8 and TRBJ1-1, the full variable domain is GAGVSQSPRYKVAKRGQDVALRCDPISGHVSLFWYQQALGQGPEFLTYFQNEAQLDKSGLPSDRFFAERPEGSVSTLKIQRTQQEDSAVYLCASTLATGTYTEAFFGQGTRLTVV.

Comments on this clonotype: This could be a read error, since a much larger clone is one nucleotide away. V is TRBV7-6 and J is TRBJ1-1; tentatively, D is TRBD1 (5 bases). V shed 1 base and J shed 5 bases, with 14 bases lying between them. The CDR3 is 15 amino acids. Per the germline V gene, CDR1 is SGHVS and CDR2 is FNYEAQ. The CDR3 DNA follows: TGTGCCAGCAGCTTAGAAGCAGGGACTGAGACTGAAGCTTTCTTT. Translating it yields CASSLEAGTETEAFF. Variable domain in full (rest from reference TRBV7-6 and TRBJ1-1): GAGVSQSPRYKVTKRGQDVALRCDPISGHVSLYWYRQALGQGPEFLTYFNYEAQQDKSGLPNDRFSAERPEGSISTLTIQRTEQRDSAMYRCASSLEAGTETEAFFGQGTRLTVV.

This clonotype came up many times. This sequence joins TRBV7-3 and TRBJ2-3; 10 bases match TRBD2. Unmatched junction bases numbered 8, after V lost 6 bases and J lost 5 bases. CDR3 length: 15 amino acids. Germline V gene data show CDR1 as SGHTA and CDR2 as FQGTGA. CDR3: CASRLGLADQDTQYF. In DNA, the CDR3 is TGTGCCAGCAGACTCGGACTAGCGGATCAAGATACGCAGTATTTT.

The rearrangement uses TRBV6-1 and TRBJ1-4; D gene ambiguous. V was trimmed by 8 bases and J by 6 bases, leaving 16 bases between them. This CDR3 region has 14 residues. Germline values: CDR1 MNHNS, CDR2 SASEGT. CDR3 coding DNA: TGTGCCAGCGCTGTCTCGTGGGAAGATGAAAAACTGTTTTTT. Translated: CASAVSWEDEKLFF.

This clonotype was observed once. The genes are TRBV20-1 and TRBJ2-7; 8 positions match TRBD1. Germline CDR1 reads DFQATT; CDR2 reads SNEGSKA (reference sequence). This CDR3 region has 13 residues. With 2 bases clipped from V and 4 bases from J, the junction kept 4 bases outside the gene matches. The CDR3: CSARQGAGYEQYF. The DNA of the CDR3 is TGCAGTGCTAGACAGGGGGCTGGATACGAGCAGTACTTC.

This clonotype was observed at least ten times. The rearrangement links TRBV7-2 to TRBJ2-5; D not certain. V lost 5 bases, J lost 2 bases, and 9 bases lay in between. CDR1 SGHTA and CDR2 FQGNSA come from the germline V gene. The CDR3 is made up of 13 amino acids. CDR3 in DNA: TGTGCCAGCAGCAATCCTCTTCAAGAGACCCAGTACTTC. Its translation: CASSNPLQETQYF.

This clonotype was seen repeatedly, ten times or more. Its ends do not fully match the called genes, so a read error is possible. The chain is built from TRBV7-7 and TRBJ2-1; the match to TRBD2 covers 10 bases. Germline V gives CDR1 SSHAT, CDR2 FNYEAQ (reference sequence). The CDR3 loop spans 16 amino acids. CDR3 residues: CASSPFSGGLYNEQFF. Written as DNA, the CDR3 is TGTGCTAGCAGCCCATTTAGCGGGGGGCTCTACAATGAGCAGTTCTTC.

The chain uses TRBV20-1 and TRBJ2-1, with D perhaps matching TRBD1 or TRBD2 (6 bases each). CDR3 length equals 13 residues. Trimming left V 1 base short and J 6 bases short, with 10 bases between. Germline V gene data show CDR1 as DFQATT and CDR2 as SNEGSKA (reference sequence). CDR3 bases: TGCAGTGCTAGAGGAAGGGGGGTCAATGAGCAGTTCTTC. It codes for CSARGRGVNEQFF.

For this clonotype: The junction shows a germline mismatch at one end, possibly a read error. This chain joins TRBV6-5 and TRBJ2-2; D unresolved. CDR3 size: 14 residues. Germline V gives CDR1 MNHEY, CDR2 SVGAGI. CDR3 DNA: TGTGCCAGCAATTACGGGCCGAACACCGGGGAGCTGTTTTTT. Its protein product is CASNYGPNTGELFF.

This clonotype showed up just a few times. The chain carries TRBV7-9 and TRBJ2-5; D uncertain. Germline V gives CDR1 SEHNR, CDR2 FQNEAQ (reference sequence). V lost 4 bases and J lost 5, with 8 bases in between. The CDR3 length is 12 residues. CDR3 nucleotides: TGTGCCAGCAGCTCAACACGGGAGACCCAGTACTTC. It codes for CASSSTRETQYF.

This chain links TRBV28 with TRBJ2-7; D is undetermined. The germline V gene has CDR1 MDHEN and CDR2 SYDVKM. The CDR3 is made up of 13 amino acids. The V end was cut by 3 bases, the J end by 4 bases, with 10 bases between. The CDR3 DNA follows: TGTGCCAGCAGTTTCATTAACTCGTACGAGCAGTACGTC. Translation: CASSFINSYEQYV.

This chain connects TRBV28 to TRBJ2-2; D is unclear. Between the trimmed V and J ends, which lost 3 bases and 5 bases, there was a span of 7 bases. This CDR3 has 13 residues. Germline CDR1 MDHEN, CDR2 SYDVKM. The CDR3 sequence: CASSLYETGELFF. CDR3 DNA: TGTGCCAGCAGTTTGTACGAGACCGGGGAGCTGTTTTTT.

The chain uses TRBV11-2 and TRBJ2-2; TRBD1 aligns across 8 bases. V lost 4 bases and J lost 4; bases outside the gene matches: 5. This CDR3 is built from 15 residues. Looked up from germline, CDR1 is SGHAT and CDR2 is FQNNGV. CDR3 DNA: TGTGCCAGCAGCTCGCGGCAGGGGGCCACCGGGGAGCTGTTTTTT. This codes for CASSSRQGATGELFF. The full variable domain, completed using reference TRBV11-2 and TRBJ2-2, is EAGVAQSPRYKIIEKRQSVAFWCNPISGHATLYWYQQILGQGPKLLIQFQNNGVVDDSQLPKDRFSAERLKGVDSTLKIQPAKLEDSAVYLCASSSRQGATGELFFGEGSRLTVL.

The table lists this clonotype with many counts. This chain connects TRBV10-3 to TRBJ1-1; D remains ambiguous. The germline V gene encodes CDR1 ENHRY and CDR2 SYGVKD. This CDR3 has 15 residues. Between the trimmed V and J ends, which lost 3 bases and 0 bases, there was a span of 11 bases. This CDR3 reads CAISDDAYLNTEAFF. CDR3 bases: TGTGCCATCAGTGATGACGCTTATCTGAACACTGAAGCTTTCTTT.

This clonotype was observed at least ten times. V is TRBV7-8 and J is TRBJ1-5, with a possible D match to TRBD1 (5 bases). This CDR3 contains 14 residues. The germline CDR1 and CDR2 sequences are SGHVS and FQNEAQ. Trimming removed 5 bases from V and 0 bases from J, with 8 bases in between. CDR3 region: CASSPGFSNQPQHF. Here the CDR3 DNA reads TGTGCCAGCAGCCCAGGGTTTAGCAATCAGCCCCAGCATTTT.

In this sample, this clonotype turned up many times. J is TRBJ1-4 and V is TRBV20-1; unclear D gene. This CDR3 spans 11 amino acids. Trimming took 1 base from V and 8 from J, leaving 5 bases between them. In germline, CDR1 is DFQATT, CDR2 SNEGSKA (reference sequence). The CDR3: CSARVGEKLFF. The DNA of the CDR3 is TGCAGTGCTAGAGTGGGCGAAAAACTGTTTTTT.

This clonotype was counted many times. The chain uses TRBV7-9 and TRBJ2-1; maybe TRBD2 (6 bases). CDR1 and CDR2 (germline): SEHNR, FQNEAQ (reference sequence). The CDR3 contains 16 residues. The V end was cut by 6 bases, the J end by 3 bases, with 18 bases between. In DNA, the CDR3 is TGTGCCAGCAGTGGATCGGCGGGGTCGATCTACAATGAGCAGTTCTTC. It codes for CASSGSAGSIYNEQFF. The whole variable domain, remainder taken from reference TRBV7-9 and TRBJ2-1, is DTGVSQNPRHKITKRGQNVTFRCDPISEHNRLYWYRQTLGQGPEFLTYFQNEAQLEKSRLLSDRFSAERPKGSFSTLEIQRTEQGDSAMYLCASSGSAGSIYNEQFFGPGTRLTVL.

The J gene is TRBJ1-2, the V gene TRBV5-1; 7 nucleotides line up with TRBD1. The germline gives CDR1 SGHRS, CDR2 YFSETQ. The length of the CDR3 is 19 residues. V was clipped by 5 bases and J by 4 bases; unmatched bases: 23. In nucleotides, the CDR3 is TGCGCCAGCAGAGACGAATACCGGGACAGTACACCGTGGGGCTATGGCTACACCTTC. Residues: CASRDEYRDSTPWGYGYTF.

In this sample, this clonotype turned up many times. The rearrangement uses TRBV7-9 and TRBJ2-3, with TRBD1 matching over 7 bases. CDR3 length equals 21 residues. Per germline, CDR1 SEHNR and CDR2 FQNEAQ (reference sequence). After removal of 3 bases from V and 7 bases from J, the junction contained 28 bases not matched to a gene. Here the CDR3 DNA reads TGTGCCAGCAGCTTCTCCGGGCCCGCGTTGGAAGGGGGCCCAACCAGGAATACGCAGTATTTT. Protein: CASSFSGPALEGGPTRNTQYF.

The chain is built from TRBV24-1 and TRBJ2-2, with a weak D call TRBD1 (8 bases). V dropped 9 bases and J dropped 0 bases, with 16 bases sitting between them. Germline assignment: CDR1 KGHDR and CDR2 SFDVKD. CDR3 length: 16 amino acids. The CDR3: CATATGGESNTGELFF. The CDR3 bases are TGTGCCACCGCAACAGGGGGGGAATCGAACACCGGGGAGCTGTTTTTT.

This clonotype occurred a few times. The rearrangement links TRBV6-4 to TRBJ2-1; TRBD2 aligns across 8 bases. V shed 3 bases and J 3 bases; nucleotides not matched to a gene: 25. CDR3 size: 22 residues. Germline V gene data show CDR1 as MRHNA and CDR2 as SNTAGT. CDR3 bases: TGTGCCAGCAGTGAGGAGGGATCTTACCGATGTGGTTGCGGGGGGAACTACAATGAGCAGTTCTTC. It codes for CASSEEGSYRCGCGGNYNEQFF.

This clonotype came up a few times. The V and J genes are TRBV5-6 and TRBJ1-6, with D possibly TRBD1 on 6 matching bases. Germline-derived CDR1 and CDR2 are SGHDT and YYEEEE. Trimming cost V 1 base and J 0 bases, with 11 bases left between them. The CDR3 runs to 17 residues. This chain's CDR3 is CASSLWYRDSYNSPLHF. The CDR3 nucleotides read TGTGCCAGCAGCTTGTGGTACAGGGACTCCTATAATTCACCCCTCCACTTT. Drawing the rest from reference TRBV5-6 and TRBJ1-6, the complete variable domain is DAGVTQSPTHLIKTRGQQVTLRCSPKSGHDTVSWYQQALGQGPQFIFQYYEEEERQRGNFPDRFSGHQFPNYSSELNVNALLLGDSALYLCASSLWYRDSYNSPLHFGNGTRLTVT.

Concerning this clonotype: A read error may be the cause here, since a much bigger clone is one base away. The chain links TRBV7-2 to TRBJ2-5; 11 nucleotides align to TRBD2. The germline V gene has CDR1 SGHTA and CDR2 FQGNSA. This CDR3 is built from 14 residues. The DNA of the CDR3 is TGTGTCAGCACGATAGCGGGGGGGAGGGAGACCCAGTACTTC. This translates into CVSTIAGGRETQYF.